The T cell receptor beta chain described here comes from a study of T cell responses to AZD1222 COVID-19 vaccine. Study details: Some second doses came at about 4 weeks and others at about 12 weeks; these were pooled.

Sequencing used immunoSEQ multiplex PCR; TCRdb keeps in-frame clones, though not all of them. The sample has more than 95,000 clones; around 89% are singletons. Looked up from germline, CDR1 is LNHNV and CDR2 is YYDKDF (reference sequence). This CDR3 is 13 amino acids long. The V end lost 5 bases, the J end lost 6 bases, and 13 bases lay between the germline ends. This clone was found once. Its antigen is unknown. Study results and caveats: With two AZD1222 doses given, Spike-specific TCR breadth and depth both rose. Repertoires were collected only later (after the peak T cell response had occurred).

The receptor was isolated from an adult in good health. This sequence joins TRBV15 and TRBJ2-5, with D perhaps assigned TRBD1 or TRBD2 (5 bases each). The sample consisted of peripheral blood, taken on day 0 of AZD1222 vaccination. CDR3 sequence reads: CATSGGPGQTQYF. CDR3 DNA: TGTGCCACCAGCGGGGGTCCTGGACAGACCCAGTACTTC.